This T cell receptor (beta chain) is from a study of blood T cell repertoires in COVID-19. Study as a whole: The cDNA or gDNA used as material had been derived from T cells, B-cell-depleted T cells, or PBMCs.

Trimming cost V 5 bases and J 7 bases; bases outside gene matches: 8. Germline CDR1 reads SGHNT; CDR2 reads YENEEA. This CDR3 has 15 residues. Original processing notes: Cell counts per sample came from amplifying reference gene primers. Profiled with immunoSEQ multiplex PCR; TCRdb holds only in-frame clones, not every one. Clone size and V and J calls were adopted from that table, with D and trimming inferred from the DNA. The data show about 280,000 clones, with 75% to 90% seen just once and about 0.94% held by the top ten. The sequencing sample was made of peripheral blood. The TCR sequence derives from a woman aged 35 to 49 who had recovered from COVID-19. The V and J genes are TRBV11-3 and TRBJ2-1, with 10 bases aligning to TRBD2. The CDR3 DNA sequence: TGTGCCAGCAGCCCAGCGGGAGGGCCCCTGAATGAGCAGTTCTTC. Its translation is CASSPAGGPLNEQFF.